This T cell receptor (beta chain) was sequenced for a study of cytomegalovirus exposure and HLA in healthy donors. Looked up from germline, CDR1 is MNHEY and CDR2 is SMNVEV (reference sequence). V shed 3 bases, J shed 4 bases, and the junction held 3 bases outside the gene matches. CDR3 length equals 14 residues. The PCR was carried out with 60 Vbeta primers and 13 Jbeta primers. The table came from immunoSEQ multiplex PCR; TCRdb's copy has only in-frame clones and leaves some out. The sample has about 160,000 clones, 80% to 90% seen once. The V gene is TRBV27, the J gene TRBJ2-7; 10 bases fit TRBD1. The sequence was obtained from a woman under 30 in good health and CMV-seronegative. Material: PBMCs. CDR3 loop: CASSFDRGRYEQYF. DNA of the CDR3: TGTGCCAGCAGTTTCGACAGGGGGCGTTACGAGCAGTACTTC.